These 27 T cell receptor beta chains share one sample of origin, sequenced in a study of blood T cell repertoires in COVID-19. Data came from immunoSEQ multiplex PCR; TCRdb stores just in-frame clones and leaves some out. The sample includes around 250,000 clones, approximately 78% of them seen just once. Sequencing used peripheral blood. Every receptor here comes from a woman between 18 and 29 years old with acute or convalescent COVID-19.

The chain carries TRBV7-8 and TRBJ2-2; TRBD1 might be the D (6 bases). CDR3 size: 15 residues. The V gene lost 1 base and the J gene lost 1 base, with 7 bases spanning the gap. Germline V gene lookup returns CDR1 SGHVS and CDR2 FQNEAQ. The CDR3, as DNA: TGTGCCAGCAGCTTAGTAGGGGGGAACACCGGGGAGCTGTTTTTT. This codes for CASSLVGGNTGELFF.

V is TRBV28 and J is TRBJ1-4; D call uncertain. Trimming left V 7 bases short and J 8 bases short, with 17 bases between. The CDR3 has 14 residues. The germline V gene has CDR1 MDHEN and CDR2 SYDVKM. In DNA form, the CDR3 reads TGTGCCAGCAACCTCTTTGGTACGGAGGAAAAACTGTTTTTT. Translated, it gives CASNLFGTEEKLFF.

This clone was recorded only once. The chain combines TRBV16 with TRBJ2-2; 12 bases are a match to TRBD2. With V trimmed by 4 bases and J by 1 base, 7 bases remained unmatched. This CDR3 spans 18 amino acids. The germline V gene encodes CDR1 KGHSY and CDR2 FQNENV. The CDR3 nucleotides are TGTGCCAGCAGCCCAAATTTGGGACTAGCGGGGAACACCGGGGAGCTGTTTTTT. Residues: CASSPNLGLAGNTGELFF.

The CDR3 nucleotides read TGCAGCGCCGCAGGGACTAGCGGGAGATGGGGCACAGATACGCAGTATTTT. Translating gives CSAAGTSGRWGTDTQYF. This chain connects TRBV29-1 to TRBJ2-3, with 14 bases lining up with TRBD2. J lost 1 base, V lost 7 bases, and 10 bases had no gene match. The CDR3 has 17 residues. The germline V gene encodes CDR1 SQVTM and CDR2 ANQGSEA.

The J gene is TRBJ1-1, the V gene TRBV12-3 or TRBV12-4; D not certain. The CDR3 runs 13 residues. V lost 5 bases to trimming and J lost 7 bases, with 14 bases between them. In nucleotides, the CDR3 is TGTGCCAGCAGTCCCCCTCGGCGGGATGAAGCTTTCTTT. This translates into CASSPPRRDEAFF.

V and J are TRBV11-3 and TRBJ2-1; D perhaps matches TRBD2 (5 bases). The CDR3 totals 14 residues. Germline V gives CDR1 SGHNT, CDR2 YENEEA. V was shortened by 4 bases and J by 10 bases, with 17 bases between the two germline ends. CDR3 protein: CASSSQSGMGEQFF. In DNA, the CDR3 is TGTGCCAGCAGCTCCCAATCCGGGATGGGGGAGCAGTTCTTC.

The CDR3 spells CASSLKLAGDPEQYF. In DNA, the CDR3 is TGTGCCAGCAGTTTGAAACTAGCGGGAGACCCAGAGCAGTACTTC. The chain couples TRBV5-4 to TRBJ2-7; 11 bases align to TRBD2. Unmatched junction bases numbered 11, after V lost 5 bases and J lost 7 bases. Looked up from germline, CDR1 is SGHNT and CDR2 is YYREEE (reference sequence). The CDR3 has 15 residues.

In this sample, this clone turned up once. The rearrangement joins TRBV19 to TRBJ2-2; TRBD2 matches at 8 bases. This CDR3 contains 16 residues. Trimming removed 5 bases from V and 2 bases from J; junction bases left unmatched: 7. CDR1 LNHDA and CDR2 SQIVND come from the germline V gene (reference sequence). This chain's CDR3 is CASSSGLGTNTGELFF. CDR3 sequence (DNA): TGTGCCAGTAGTTCGGGACTAGGGACAAACACCGGGGAGCTGTTTTTT.

The CDR3 is CASSLAGAGANVLTF. As DNA, the CDR3 is TGTGCCAGCAGTCTAGCTGGGGCTGGGGCCAACGTCCTGACTTTC. V usage is TRBV25-1 and J usage is TRBJ2-6; possibly TRBD2 for D (5 bases). Looked up from germline, CDR1 is MGHDK and CDR2 is SYGVNS. Trimming took off 5 bases at V and 2 bases at J, with 10 bases between the two ends. The CDR3 consists of 15 residues.

V usage is TRBV18 and J usage is TRBJ2-5, with TRBD1 identical over 9 bases. The germline gives CDR1 KGHSH, CDR2 LQKENI. The CDR3 loop spans 16 amino acids. V gave up 5 bases and J gave up 4 bases; unmatched junction bases: 11. As DNA, the CDR3 is TGTGCCAGCTCAGAAAACAGGGGGCGCGGGCCAGAGACCCAGTACTTC. This sequence encodes CASSENRGRGPETQYF.

This clone was detected once. The V gene is TRBV5-4, the J gene TRBJ2-7; 8 nucleotides line up with TRBD2. The CDR3 covers 15 residues. J was trimmed by 4 bases and V by 2 bases; bases with no gene match: 8. Per the germline V gene, CDR1 is SGHNT and CDR2 is YYREEE (reference sequence). CDR3 coding DNA: TGTGCCAGCAGCTTTCAGGGCGGGAGGTTGTACGAGCAGTACTTC. Its translation is CASSFQGGRLYEQYF.

V gene TRBV18 combines with J gene TRBJ1-4, with 7 bases fitting TRBD1. Germline V lookup: CDR1 KGHSH, CDR2 LQKENI. V gave up 3 bases and J gave up 4 bases; unmatched junction bases: 20. The CDR3 has 20 residues. Written as DNA, the CDR3 is TGTGCCAGCTCACCCAATAACCCGGGACAGAGGGGGAGAGATAATGAAAAACTGTTTTTT. This gives the protein CASSPNNPGQRGRDNEKLFF.

The chain has TRBV30 and TRBJ1-2; no firm D call. Germline assignment: CDR1 GTSNPN and CDR2 SVGIG (reference sequence). Trimming stripped 0 bases from V and 3 bases from J, with 11 bases between. This CDR3 region has 14 residues. Here the CDR3 reads CAWSVTGRDYGYTF. In nucleotides, the CDR3 is TGTGCCTGGAGTGTAACTGGGCGGGACTATGGCTACACCTTC.

This chain links TRBV7-3 with TRBJ2-3; 7 bases match TRBD2. CDR1 is SGHTA and CDR2 is FQGTGA in the germline V gene. There are 14 residues in the CDR3. After removal of 4 bases from V and 4 bases from J, the junction contained 5 bases not matched to a gene. CDR3 bases: TGTGCCAGCAGCTCCGGACTAGGTGCAGATACGCAGTATTTT. This sequence encodes CASSSGLGADTQYF.

The chain is built from TRBV12-3 or TRBV12-4 and TRBJ1-2; TRBD1 is a possible D gene (6 bases). This CDR3 is 13 amino acids long. V lost 3 bases and J lost 2, with 7 bases in between. The CDR3 region is CASSFTGNYGYTF. CDR3 sequence (DNA): TGTGCCAGCAGTTTCACAGGGAACTATGGCTACACCTTC.

This chain joins TRBV6-2 or TRBV6-3 and TRBJ2-7; the D gene is possibly TRBD2 (6 bases). Germline CDR1 MNHEY, CDR2 SVGEGT. The CDR3 covers 19 residues. V was shortened by 6 bases and J by 2 bases, with 29 bases between the two germline ends. The CDR3 sequence is CASSSHPGRGWGGPYEQYF. In DNA, the CDR3 is TGTGCCAGCAGCTCCCACCCTGGCCGCGGCTGGGGAGGCCCCTACGAGCAGTACTTC.

With regard to this clone: This same CDR3 is encoded by further DNA sequences in the sample. The chain couples TRBV15 to TRBJ2-7; a weak D match, TRBD1 (6 bases). This CDR3 region has 13 residues. V was pared by 0 bases and J by 4 bases, with 7 bases between. Looked up from germline, CDR1 is LNHNV and CDR2 is YYDKDF (reference sequence). The CDR3 DNA is TGTGCCACCAGCAGAGATCAGGGGTACGAGCAGTACTTC. This codes for CATSRDQGYEQYF. The complete variable domain, with remaining parts taken from reference TRBV15 and TRBJ2-7, reads DAMVIQNPRYQVTQFGKPVTLSCSQTLNHNVMYWYQQKSSQAPKLLFHYYDKDFNNEADTPDNFQSRRPNTSFCFLDIRSPGLGDTAMYLCATSRDQGYEQYFGPGTRLTVT.

J is TRBJ2-5 and V is TRBV7-8; 9 nucleotides match TRBD2. V lost 3 bases, J lost 0 bases, and 2 bases stayed unmatched. The CDR3 is 15 residues long. The germline V gene encodes CDR1 SGHVS and CDR2 FQNEAQ. CDR3 nucleotide sequence: TGTGCCAGCAGCTTCCTAGCGGGGTACCAAGAGACCCAGTACTTC. This translates into CASSFLAGYQETQYF.

The chain has TRBV30 and TRBJ1-5; tentatively, D is TRBD1 (6 bases). The CDR3 has 13 amino acids. The V and J ends lost 2 bases and 4 bases respectively, with 9 bases between them. Germline CDR1 GTSNPN, CDR2 SVGIG (reference sequence). The CDR3 DNA reads as TGTGCCTGGAGTTGGGGACATAATCAGCCCCAGCATTTT. Translated: CAWSWGHNQPQHF.

This chain joins TRBV7-3 and TRBJ1-4, with D maybe TRBD1 (6 bases). Trimming took off 8 bases at V and 3 bases at J, with 10 bases between the two ends. The CDR3 has 13 residues. In germline, CDR1 is SGHTA, CDR2 FQGTGA. The CDR3 bases are TGTGCCAGCGCCAGGGGCCCTAATGAAAAACTGTTTTTT. It is translated as CASARGPNEKLFF.

The chain couples TRBV3-1 (or the pseudogene TRBV3-2) to TRBJ2-1, with D tentatively TRBD1 (6 bases). This CDR3 region has 16 residues. Trimming pared 7 bases from V and 5 bases from J, leaving 21 bases between. Germline CDR1 is LGHDT and CDR2 is YNNKEL (reference sequence). CDR3 DNA sequence: TGTGCCAGCAACAAACAGCAGGGGATTACCGACAATGAGCAGTTCTTC. It translates to CASNKQQGITDNEQFF.

Here the CDR3 reads CASSTSGGPYEQYF. In nucleotides, the CDR3 is TGTGCCAGCAGTACTAGCGGTGGGCCCTACGAGCAGTACTTC. The chain uses TRBV6-1 and TRBJ2-7; the match to TRBD2 covers 8 bases. CDR3 length: 14 amino acids. In germline, CDR1 is MNHNS, CDR2 SASEGT. Trimming cost V 5 bases and J 2 bases; bases outside gene matches: 5.

V and J are TRBV12-3 or TRBV12-4 and TRBJ1-6; no definite D call. CDR3 length equals 13 residues. The V end was cut by 6 bases, the J end by 7 bases, with 10 bases between. The DNA for the CDR3 is TGTGCCAGCAGGCGGTCTTCCAATTCACCCCTCCACTTT. Amino acids: CASRRSSNSPLHF.

The genes are TRBV5-1 and TRBJ1-6, with 7 bases aligning to TRBD1. Germline V gene lookup returns CDR1 SGHRS and CDR2 YFSETQ. The ends lost 3 bases at V and 6 bases at J; junction bases unmatched: 6. This CDR3 spans 15 amino acids. The CDR3 protein is CASSYTGQLNSPLHF. DNA for the CDR3: TGCGCCAGCAGCTATACGGGACAGCTTAATTCACCCCTCCACTTT.

The chain links TRBV5-1 to TRBJ2-2; possibly TRBD1 for D (6 bases). This CDR3 comprises 15 residues. Germline values: CDR1 SGHRS, CDR2 YFSETQ. V lost 4 bases and J 0 bases, leaving 10 bases between the germline ends. The CDR3 DNA reads as TGCGCCAGCAGCCCGGGACAAGCGAACACCGGGGAGCTGTTTTTT. Protein product: CASSPGQANTGELFF.

The gene calls are TRBV7-9 and TRBJ2-7; D ambiguous. Trimming removed 8 bases at V and 2 bases at J, with 10 bases between. Germline CDR1 is SEHNR and CDR2 is FQNEAQ (reference sequence). CDR3 length: 12 residues. Here the CDR3 DNA reads TGTGCCAGCCGTGACATCGCCTACGAGCAGTACTTC. Protein sequence: CASRDIAYEQYF. The full variable domain, its missing parts supplied by reference TRBV7-9 and TRBJ2-7, is DTGVSQNPRHKITKRGQNVTFRCDPISEHNRLYWYRQTLGQGPEFLTYFQNEAQLEKSRLLSDRFSAERPKGSFSTLEIQRTEQGDSAMYLCASRDIAYEQYFGPGTRLTVT.

The gene calls are TRBV2 and TRBJ2-7; 9 nucleotides align to TRBD1. The CDR3 extends over 15 amino acids. V gave up 5 bases and J gave up 2 bases; unmatched junction bases: 7. Germline V gene data show CDR1 as SNHLY and CDR2 as FYNNEI. CDR3: CASSPPGQGTYEQYF. The CDR3, as DNA: TGTGCCAGCAGTCCGCCGGGACAGGGTACCTACGAGCAGTACTTC.